This T cell receptor (beta chain) was found in a study of blood T cell dynamics during melanoma immunotherapy. Study conclusions and caveats: Whether repertoire-driving clones were melanoma-specific could not be determined.

Time point denoted: pre-treatment baseline. Disease control meant complete response, partial response or stable disease at 12 weeks. The ends were cut back, 2 bases at V and 4 bases at J, with 12 bases in the middle. There are 15 residues in the CDR3. The germline V gene has CDR1 SGDLS and CDR2 YYNGEE. With respect to this clone: Its antigen is undetermined.

Some clones are missing from TCRdb's copy, which holds only in-frame ones; the method was immunoSEQ multiplex PCR. The table includes over 13,000 clones, 85% detected once. The receptor's source is a human donor with melanoma. This chain connects TRBV9 to TRBJ2-2; D is possibly TRBD2 (6 bases). The sample here was blood, taken from a patient treated with checkpoint blockade. Written as DNA, the CDR3 is TGTGCCAGCAGCGTTACTAGCAAGAGCACCGGGGAGCTGTTTTTT. It codes for CASSVTSKSTGELFF.